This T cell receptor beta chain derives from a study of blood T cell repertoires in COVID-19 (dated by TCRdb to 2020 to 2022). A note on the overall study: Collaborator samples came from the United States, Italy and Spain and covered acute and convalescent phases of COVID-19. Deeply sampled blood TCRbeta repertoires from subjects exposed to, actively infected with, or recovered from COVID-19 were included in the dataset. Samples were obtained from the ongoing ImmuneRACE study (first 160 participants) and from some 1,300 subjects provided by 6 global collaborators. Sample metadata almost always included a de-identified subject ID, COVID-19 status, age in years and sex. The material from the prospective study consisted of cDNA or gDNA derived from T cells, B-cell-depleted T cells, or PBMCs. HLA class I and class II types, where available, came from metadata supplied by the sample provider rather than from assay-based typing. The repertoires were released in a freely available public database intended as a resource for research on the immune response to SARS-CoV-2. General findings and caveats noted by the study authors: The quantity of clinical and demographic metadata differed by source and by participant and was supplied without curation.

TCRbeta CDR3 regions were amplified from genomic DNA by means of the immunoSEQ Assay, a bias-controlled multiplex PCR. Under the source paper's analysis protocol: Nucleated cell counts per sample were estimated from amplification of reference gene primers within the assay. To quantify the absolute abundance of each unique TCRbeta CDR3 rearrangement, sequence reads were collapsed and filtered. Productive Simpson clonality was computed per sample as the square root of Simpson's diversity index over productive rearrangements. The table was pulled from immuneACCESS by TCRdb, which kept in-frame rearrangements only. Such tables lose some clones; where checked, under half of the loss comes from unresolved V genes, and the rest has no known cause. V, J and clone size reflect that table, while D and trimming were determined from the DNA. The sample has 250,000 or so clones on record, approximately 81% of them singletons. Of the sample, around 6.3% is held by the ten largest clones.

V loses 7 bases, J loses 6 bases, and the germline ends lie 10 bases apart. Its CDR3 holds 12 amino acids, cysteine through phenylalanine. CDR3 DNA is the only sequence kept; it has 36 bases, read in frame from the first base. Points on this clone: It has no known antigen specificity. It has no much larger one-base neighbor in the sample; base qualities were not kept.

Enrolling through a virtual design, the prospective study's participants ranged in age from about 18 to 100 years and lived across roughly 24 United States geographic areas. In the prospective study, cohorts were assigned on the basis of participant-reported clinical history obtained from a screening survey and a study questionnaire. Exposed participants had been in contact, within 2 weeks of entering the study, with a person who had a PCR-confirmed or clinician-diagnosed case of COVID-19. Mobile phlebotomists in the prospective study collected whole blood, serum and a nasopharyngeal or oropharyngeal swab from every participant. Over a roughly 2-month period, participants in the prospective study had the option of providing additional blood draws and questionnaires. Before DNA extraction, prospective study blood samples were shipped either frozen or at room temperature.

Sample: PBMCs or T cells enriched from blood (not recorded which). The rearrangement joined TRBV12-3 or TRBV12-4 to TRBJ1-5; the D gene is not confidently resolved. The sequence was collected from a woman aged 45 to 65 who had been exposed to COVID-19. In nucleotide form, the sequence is TGTGCCAGCACCGCGGGGAGTCAGCCCCAGCATTTT. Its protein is CASTAGSQPQHF.